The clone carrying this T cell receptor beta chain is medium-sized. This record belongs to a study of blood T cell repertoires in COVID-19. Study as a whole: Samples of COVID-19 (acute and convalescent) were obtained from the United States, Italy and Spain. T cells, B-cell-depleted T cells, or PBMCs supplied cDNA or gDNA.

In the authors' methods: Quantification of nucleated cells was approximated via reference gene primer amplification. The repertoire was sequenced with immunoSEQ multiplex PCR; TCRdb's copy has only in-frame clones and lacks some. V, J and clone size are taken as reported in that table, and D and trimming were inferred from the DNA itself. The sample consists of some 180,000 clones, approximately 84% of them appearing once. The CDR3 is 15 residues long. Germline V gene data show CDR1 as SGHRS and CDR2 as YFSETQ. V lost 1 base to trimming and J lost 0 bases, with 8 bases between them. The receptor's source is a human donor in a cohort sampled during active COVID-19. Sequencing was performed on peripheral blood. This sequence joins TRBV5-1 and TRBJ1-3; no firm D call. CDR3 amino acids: CASSLSGNSGNTIYF. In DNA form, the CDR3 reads TGCGCCAGCAGCTTGTCGGGGAACTCTGGAAACACCATATATTTT.